These T cell receptor beta chains were read from a single sample in a study of shared clonotypes between healthy human individuals. This table comes from immunoSEQ multiplex PCR, and its TCRdb copy is limited to in-frame clones, with some not included. The repertoire includes over 950,000 clones, roughly 77% of them detected once, and almost 0.9% sits in the top ten. Sequenced input: memory CD4+ T cells from PBMCs. These receptors were collected from a man in his late teens or twenties in good health. Some clones in this sample may be carry-over from other donors' samples. CDR3s include the opening cysteine and the closing phenylalanine or tryptophan. A D gene is named only where the DNA matches it firmly. Some rows mark clone size as missing; the rest say once, few, many or name a class of expanded clone.

D: TRBD2
J: TRBJ2-7
size: .
V: TRBV2
DNA: TGTGCCAGCGGGGAAGCGGGAGTTGGCGAGCAGTACTTC
CDR3: CASGEAGVGEQYF

D: TRBD1
J: TRBJ1-2
size: .
V: TRBV10-1
DNA: TGCGCCAGCAGCCCGGACAGGACCTATGGCTACACCTTC
CDR3: CASSPDRTYGYTF

D: .
J: TRBJ2-5
size: .
V: TRBV19
DNA: TGTGCCAGTAGTATTGGGGCAGGGCTCTCAGAGACCCAGTACTTC
CDR3: CASSIGAGLSETQYF

D: TRBD2
J: TRBJ2-7
size: .
V: TRBV5-1
DNA: TGCGCCAGCAGCGTAAACCGACTAGCGGGAGCCTACGAGCAGTACTTC
CDR3: CASSVNRLAGAYEQYF

D: TRBD1
J: TRBJ2-2
size: .
V: TRBV4-2
DNA: TGTGCCAGCAGCCGATTAATAGAAAGGGGGCTATGGGCCGGGGAGCTGTTTTTT
CDR3: CASSRLIERGLWAGELFF

D: .
J: TRBJ2-7
size: many
V: TRBV11-2
DNA: TGTGCCAGCAGCTTATCGGGGGCAGGGACCCCAGTCGAGCAGTACTTC
CDR3: CASSLSGAGTPVEQYF

D: .
J: TRBJ2-7
size: .
V: TRBV18
DNA: TGTGCCAGCTCACCAACGGGGTACGAGCAGTACTTC
CDR3: CASSPTGYEQYF

D: TRBD2
J: TRBJ2-1
size: .
V: TRBV10-3
DNA: TGTGCCATCAGTGAGTCAGGGGGTAGCGGGAGGAGGAATGAGCAGTTCTTC
CDR3: CAISESGGSGRRNEQFF

D: .
J: TRBJ1-5
size: .
V: TRBV18
DNA: TGTGCCAGCTCACCAGTTGGGGGCCATCAGCCCCAGCATTTT
CDR3: CASSPVGGHQPQHF

D: .
J: TRBJ2-1
size: many
V: TRBV7-2
DNA: TGTGCCAGCCGTTCTCTAGGGAGCTCCTACAATGAGCAGTTCTTC
CDR3: CASRSLGSSYNEQFF

D: TRBD2
J: TRBJ2-3
size: .
V: TRBV28
DNA: TGTGCCAGCAGTTCAGCGGGAGAACGTTCCGATACGCAGTATTTT
CDR3: CASSSAGERSDTQYF

D: TRBD2
J: TRBJ2-1
size: .
V: TRBV5-1
DNA: TGCGCCAGCAGCTCTGGACTAGCGGGAAATGAGCAGTTCTTC
CDR3: CASSSGLAGNEQFF

D: .
J: TRBJ2-1
size: .
V: TRBV18
DNA: TGTGCCAGCTCACGAGCGGGACAGCTGGCCCAGGGGCAGTTCTTC
CDR3: CASSRAGQLAQGQFF

D: .
J: TRBJ2-7
size: .
V: TRBV6-5
DNA: TGTGCCAGCAGTACACCCAAAAAAGGCACCTACGAGCAGTACTTC
CDR3: CASSTPKKGTYEQYF

D: TRBD2
J: TRBJ2-1
size: .
V: TRBV13
DNA: TGTGCCAGCAGCTTCTTCGCGGGAGATGTCGATGAGCAGTTCTTC
CDR3: CASSFFAGDVDEQFF

D: .
J: TRBJ2-7
size: .
V: TRBV9
DNA: TGTGCCAGGAACCCCTGGACCGCTAATTACCCCTACGAGCAGTACTTC
CDR3: CARNPWTANYPYEQYF

D: .
J: TRBJ2-3
size: .
V: TRBV28
DNA: TGTGCCAGCAAAGTGGGGGGGCCGGATACGCAGTATTTT
CDR3: CASKVGGPDTQYF

D: .
J: TRBJ2-5
size: .
V: TRBV10-2
DNA: TGCGCCAGCAGCGTAACCCAAGAGACCCAGTACTTC
CDR3: CASSVTQETQYF

D: .
J: TRBJ2-7
size: once
V: TRBV5-8
DNA: TGTGCCAGCAGGGAGGCGTGGGCCTACGAGCAGTACTTC
CDR3: CASREAWAYEQYF

D: .
J: TRBJ1-2
size: .
V: TRBV4-2
DNA: TGTGCCAGCAGCCATCCCCGTAGAACCGGGACTGATAACTATGGCTACACCTTC
CDR3: CASSHPRRTGTDNYGYTF

D: .
J: TRBJ1-2
size: .
V: TRBV5-6
DNA: TGTGCCAGCAGCTGGGGTTTCACCTATGGCTACACCTTC
CDR3: CASSWGFTYGYTF

D: .
J: TRBJ2-3
size: .
V: TRBV7-2
DNA: TGTGCCAGCAGCTTAGATGCGGTCACAGATACGCAGTATTTT
CDR3: CASSLDAVTDTQYF

D: .
J: TRBJ1-1
size: once
V: TRBV5-1
DNA: TGCGCCAGCAGCCCGAGGGCGGGGGAAGTGACTGGAGCTTTCTTT
CDR3: CASSPRAGEVTGAFF

D: .
J: TRBJ2-2
size: .
V: TRBV27
DNA: TGTGCCAGCAGACCAACCGTCGGCTATAATACCGGGGAGCTGTTTTTT
CDR3: CASRPTVGYNTGELFF

D: .
J: TRBJ2-5
size: .
V: TRBV2
DNA: TGTGCCAGCGGTGAAGAGGGGGTACACCAAGAGACCCAGTACTTC
CDR3: CASGEEGVHQETQYF

D: .
J: TRBJ1-1
size: few
V: TRBV5-1
DNA: TGCGCCAGCAGCTTGTCGGTCACCCGGGGCACTGAAGCTTTCTTT
CDR3: CASSLSVTRGTEAFF

D: TRBD1
J: TRBJ2-1
size: .
V: TRBV5-4
DNA: TGTGCCAGCAGCTTAGGACAGGGTGGGTACGGCTCCTACAATGAGCAGTTCTTC
CDR3: CASSLGQGGYGSYNEQFF

D: TRBD2
J: TRBJ2-1
size: .
V: TRBV6-1
DNA: TGTGCCAGCAGTGCCAGGGCAGGGGGACTAGCCGGAGCTGAGCAGTTCTTC
CDR3: CASSARAGGLAGAEQFF

D: TRBD2
J: TRBJ2-1
size: .
V: TRBV5-4
DNA: TGTGCCAGCAGCTTTACTAGCGGGAGCTCCTACAATGAGCAGTTCTTC
CDR3: CASSFTSGSSYNEQFF

D: .
J: TRBJ2-3
size: .
V: TRBV5-4
DNA: TGTGCCAGCAGCTTGGGTGGCAGGGGCACAGATACGCAGTATTTT
CDR3: CASSLGGRGTDTQYF

D: .
J: TRBJ1-1
size: .
V: TRBV19
DNA: TGTGCCAGTAGTATGCTCCCGGGCAGGGCCAACACTGAAGCTTTCTTT
CDR3: CASSMLPGRANTEAFF

D: .
J: TRBJ2-3
size: .
V: TRBV7-9
DNA: TGTGCCTCCCGGGGCTCTAGCACAGATACGCAGTATTTT
CDR3: CASRGSSTDTQYF

D: .
J: TRBJ2-7
size: .
V: TRBV6-1
DNA: TGTGCCAGCAGTGAAAACCCCAGGGCCGACTACGAGCAGTACTTC
CDR3: CASSENPRADYEQYF

D: .
J: TRBJ2-7
size: .
V: TRBV28
DNA: TGTGCCAGCAGTTTGACACGGTTCTCCTACGAGCAGTACTTC
CDR3: CASSLTRFSYEQYF

D: .
J: TRBJ2-2
size: .
V: TRBV25-1
DNA: TGTGCCAGCAGTGAATACCCAGGGCACGCCGGGGAGCTGTTTTTT
CDR3: CASSEYPGHAGELFF

D: .
J: TRBJ1-4
size: .
V: TRBV4-3
DNA: TGCGCCAGCAGCCAGTTCCTAGGGGTGGGGGGTGAAAAACTGTTTTTT
CDR3: CASSQFLGVGGEKLFF

D: TRBD1
J: TRBJ2-7
size: few
V: TRBV11-2
DNA: TGTGCCAGCAGCCCCCTTAACCGGGACAGGGGCTACGAGCAGTACTTC
CDR3: CASSPLNRDRGYEQYF

D: .
J: TRBJ2-3
size: .
V: TRBV4-2
DNA: TGTGCCAGCAGCCAAGTAGCTTCAGATACGCAGTATTTT
CDR3: CASSQVASDTQYF

D: TRBD1
J: TRBJ1-5
size: .
V: TRBV6-1
DNA: TGTGCCAGCGGAACCTACCGGGACAGTGGGCAGCCCCAGCATTTT
CDR3: CASGTYRDSGQPQHF

D: .
J: TRBJ2-7
size: .
V: TRBV10-3
DNA: TGTGCCACCGGACGGAGTACGGGGGAGCAGTACTTC
CDR3: CATGRSTGEQYF

D: TRBD1
J: TRBJ1-2
size: once
V: TRBV28
DNA: TGTGCCAGCAGTCGTATTGACAGGGGAGATAACTATGGCTACACCTTC
CDR3: CASSRIDRGDNYGYTF

D: TRBD1
J: TRBJ1-5
size: .
V: TRBV27
DNA: TGTGCCAGCAGTTACGGACAGGGGGGCAATCAGCCCCAGCATTTT
CDR3: CASSYGQGGNQPQHF

D: .
J: TRBJ2-7
size: .
V: TRBV18
DNA: TGTGCCAGCTCACCGTCGAGGCCTCTCGACAGGATAGCCTACGAGCAGTACTTC
CDR3: CASSPSRPLDRIAYEQYF

D: TRBD1
J: TRBJ1-1
size: .
V: TRBV4-1
DNA: TGCGCCAGCAGCCGAGCGACAGGGGTCGTCACTGAAGCTTTCTTT
CDR3: CASSRATGVVTEAFF

D: .
J: TRBJ1-2
size: .
V: TRBV2
DNA: TGTGCCAGCAGTCCAACGAGGGGGGCCCAAGGCTACACCTTC
CDR3: CASSPTRGAQGYTF

D: .
J: TRBJ1-5
size: .
V: TRBV30
DNA: TGTGCCTGGAGTGTGGGTTCAGGCGAAAATCAGCCCCAGCATTTT
CDR3: CAWSVGSGENQPQHF

D: TRBD1
J: TRBJ2-1
size: .
V: TRBV29-1
DNA: TGCAGCGTTGAACCCGGGACAGGGTTCTACAATGAGCAGTTCTTC
CDR3: CSVEPGTGFYNEQFF

D: .
J: TRBJ1-1
size: .
V: TRBV20-1
DNA: TGCAGTGCTAGAGGGGTTCTTGAAGCTTTCTTT
CDR3: CSARGVLEAFF

D: .
J: TRBJ1-2
size: .
V: TRBV28
DNA: TGTGCCAGCAGTTTCCCTCTAGGGGGGCCAAAGGAGGGCTACACCTTC
CDR3: CASSFPLGGPKEGYTF

D: TRBD2
J: TRBJ2-7
size: .
V: TRBV7-9
DNA: TGTGCCAGCAGCTTTCGACTAGCGAGGGGCTACGAGCAGTACTTC
CDR3: CASSFRLARGYEQYF

D: .
J: TRBJ1-5
size: .
V: TRBV7-2
DNA: TGTGCCAGCAGCCGACAGCCCGGGGGACAGCCCCAGCATTTT
CDR3: CASSRQPGGQPQHF

D: TRBD1
J: TRBJ1-2
size: .
V: TRBV29-1
DNA: TGCAGCGTCGAGGGACAGGGAGTTACCTACACCTTC
CDR3: CSVEGQGVTYTF

D: TRBD2
J: TRBJ2-2
size: .
V: TRBV25-1
DNA: TGTGCCAGCAGTTCTAGCGGGAGGGGAAACACCGGGGAGCTGTTTTTT
CDR3: CASSSSGRGNTGELFF

D: TRBD1
J: TRBJ2-6
size: .
V: TRBV19
DNA: TGTGCCAGTAGTCACTCACAGGGGTCTGGGGCCAACGTCCTGACTTTC
CDR3: CASSHSQGSGANVLTF